This T cell receptor (beta chain) was profiled in a study of blood T cell repertoires in COVID-19. Study details: T cells, B-cell-depleted T cells, or PBMCs provided the cDNA or gDNA that served as material.

Original handling: Researchers report that nucleated cell counts were estimated from reference gene primer amplification. Clones were sequenced by immunoSEQ multiplex PCR, and TCRdb holds only the in-frame ones, with some missing. V, J and clone size derive from that table, while D and trimming were established from the DNA sequence. The sample contains 130,000 to 150,000 clones, about 80% of which appear only once. This clone was observed a handful of times. Germline lookup yields CDR1 PRHDT and CDR2 FYEKMQ (reference sequence). Trimming shortened V by 8 bases and J by 3 bases, and 14 bases separated the two germline ends. The CDR3 length is 13 residues.

The chain employs TRBV13 and TRBJ2-7; TRBD2 is a possible D gene (5 bases). The clonotype comes from a woman over 75 with acute or convalescent COVID-19. The sequencing input was peripheral blood. CDR3 DNA: TGTGCCAGCGCCAGGACTCCGAACTACGAGCAGTACTTC. Protein sequence: CASARTPNYEQYF.